This T cell receptor (beta chain) was captured by sequencing in a study of cytomegalovirus exposure and HLA in healthy donors. Study context: From donors who were HLA-typed, an early data release held 75 million to 85 million unique TCRs.

For this clone: Its specificity is unknown.

Germline V gene lookup returns CDR1 MNHEY and CDR2 SVGAGI. V lost 0 bases and J 7 bases, leaving 7 bases between the germline ends. There are 13 residues in the CDR3. Study observations and caveats: TCR beta V segments were, for the most part, productive about 87% or about 30% of the time in an earlier analysis. Fewer N-insertions (relative to the roughly 630-donor mean) were reportedly seen in an Asian-associated ancestry cluster in a later analysis. Upon later analysis, HLA-associated TCR beta chains proved more clonally expanded than other, equally common chains.

The PCR was carried out with 60 Vbeta primers and 13 Jbeta primers. Some clones are missing from TCRdb's copy, which holds only in-frame ones; the method was immunoSEQ multiplex PCR. The sample records some 150,000 clones, 80% to 90% being singletons. The TCR sequence derives from a boy between 2 and 10 years old in good health and CMV-seronegative. Material: PBMCs. The chain joins TRBV6-5 to TRBJ2-1, with no clear D. CDR3 nucleotides: TGTGCCAGCAGTTACTCGACGGGTAATGAGCAGTTCTTC. As protein: CASSYSTGNEQFF.